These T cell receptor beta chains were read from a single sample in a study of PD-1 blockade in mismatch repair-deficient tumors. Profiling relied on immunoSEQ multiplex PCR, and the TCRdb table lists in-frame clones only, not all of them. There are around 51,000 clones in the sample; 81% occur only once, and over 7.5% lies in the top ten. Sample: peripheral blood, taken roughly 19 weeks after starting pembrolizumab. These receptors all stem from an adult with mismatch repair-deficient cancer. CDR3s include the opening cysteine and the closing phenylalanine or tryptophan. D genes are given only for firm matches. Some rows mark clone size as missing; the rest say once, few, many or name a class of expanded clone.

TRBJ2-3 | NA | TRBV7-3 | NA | CASSFLGTDTQYF | TGTGCCAGCAGCTTCCTAGGCACAGATACGCAGTATTTT
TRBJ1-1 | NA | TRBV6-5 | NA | CASSYSYGTVNTEAFF | TGTGCCAGCAGTTACTCGTATGGGACGGTGAACACTGAAGCTTTCTTT
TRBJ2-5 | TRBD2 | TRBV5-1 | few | CASTLREVEETQYF | TGCGCCAGCACTTTGCGGGAGGTGGAAGAGACCCAGTACTTC
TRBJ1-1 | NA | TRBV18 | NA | CASSPVQQGETEAFF | TGTGCCAGCTCACCGGTTCAGCAGGGCGAAACTGAAGCTTTCTTT
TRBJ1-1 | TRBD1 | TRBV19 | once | CASREGQGVLNTEAFF | TGTGCCAGTAGGGAGGGACAGGGGGTGTTGAACACTGAAGCTTTCTTT
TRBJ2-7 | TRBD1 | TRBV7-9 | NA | CASSSLQGFSYEQYF | TGTGCCAGCAGCTCCTTACAGGGGTTCTCCTACGAGCAGTACTTC
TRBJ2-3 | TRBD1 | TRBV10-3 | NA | CAAGGTGVSDTQYF | TGTGCCGCGGGCGGGACAGGGGTTTCAGATACGCAGTATTTT
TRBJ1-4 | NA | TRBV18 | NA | CASSPPNSSGEKLFF | TGTGCCAGCTCACCACCAAACTCATCGGGGGAAAAACTGTTTTTT
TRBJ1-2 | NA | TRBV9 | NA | CASSHPTWGMGGGYTF | TGTGCCAGCAGCCATCCGACATGGGGCATGGGTGGTGGCTACACCTTC
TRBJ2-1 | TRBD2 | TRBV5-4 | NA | CASSSPASGSYNEQFF | TGTGCCAGCAGCTCGCCGGCTAGCGGGTCCTACAATGAGCAGTTCTTC
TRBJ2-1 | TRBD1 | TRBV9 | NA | CASSVSDRVGYDEQFF | TGTGCCAGCAGCGTGAGCGACAGGGTTGGTTACGATGAGCAGTTCTTC
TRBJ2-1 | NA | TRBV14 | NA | CASSQEYSINEQFF | TGTGCCAGCAGCCAAGAATATAGTATCAATGAGCAGTTCTTC
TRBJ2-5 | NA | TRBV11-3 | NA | CASSRGYSLGETQYF | TGTGCCAGCAGCCGGGGGTACTCCCTGGGAGAGACCCAGTACTTC
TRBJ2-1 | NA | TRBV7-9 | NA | CASSSPLGEQFF | TGTGCCAGCAGCTCACCCCTGGGGGAACAGTTCTTC
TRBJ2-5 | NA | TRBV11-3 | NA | CASSPDVPQYF | TGTGCCAGCAGCCCCGACGTGCCCCAGTACTTC
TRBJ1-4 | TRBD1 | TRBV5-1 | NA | CASSLATGLNEKLFF | TGCGCCAGCAGCTTGGCGACAGGGCTTAATGAAAAACTGTTTTTT
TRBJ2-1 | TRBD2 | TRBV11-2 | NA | CASSPGLAGREQFF | TGTGCCAGCAGCCCGGGACTAGCCGGGAGAGAGCAGTTCTTC
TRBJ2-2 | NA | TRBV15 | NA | CATSPYKGVATGELFF | TGTGCCACCAGCCCTTATAAGGGGGTGGCCACCGGGGAGCTGTTTTTT
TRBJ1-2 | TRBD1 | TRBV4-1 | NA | CASSQEYLGDRGQRGYTF | TGCGCCAGCAGCCAAGAGTATCTCGGGGACAGGGGGCAGAGGGGCTACACCTTC
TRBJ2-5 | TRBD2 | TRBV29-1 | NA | CSVGLAGSQETQYF | TGCAGCGTTGGACTAGCGGGGAGTCAAGAGACCCAGTACTTC
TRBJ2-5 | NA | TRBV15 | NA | CATSRGDSETQYF | TGTGCCACCAGCAGAGGGGACTCGGAGACCCAGTACTTC
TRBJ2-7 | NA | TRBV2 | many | CASSESSYEQYF | TGTGCCAGCAGTGAATCCTCCTACGAGCAGTACTTC
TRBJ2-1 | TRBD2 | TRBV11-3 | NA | CASSLGTSRRGEQFF | TGTGCCAGCAGCTTAGGGACTAGCCGGAGAGGTGAGCAGTTCTTC
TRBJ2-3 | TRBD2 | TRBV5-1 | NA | CASSLDSGSTDTQYF | TGCGCCAGCAGCTTGGATAGCGGGAGTACAGATACGCAGTATTTT
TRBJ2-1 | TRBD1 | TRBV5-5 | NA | CASKRAGQGNNEQFF | TGTGCCAGCAAGCGGGCGGGACAGGGGAACAATGAGCAGTTCTTC
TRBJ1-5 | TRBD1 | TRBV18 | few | CASSPTTGDGQPQHF | TGTGCCAGCTCCCCGACGACAGGGGATGGACAGCCCCAGCATTTT
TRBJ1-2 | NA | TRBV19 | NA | CASTSSGESYGYTF | TGTGCCAGTACCTCGTCCGGGGAATCCTATGGCTACACCTTC
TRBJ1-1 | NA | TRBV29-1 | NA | CSVLINTEAFF | TGCAGCGTTCTAATTAACACTGAAGCTTTCTTT
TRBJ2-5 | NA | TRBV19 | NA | CASKTQGLLETQYF | TGTGCCAGTAAGACACAGGGTTTATTGGAGACCCAGTACTTC
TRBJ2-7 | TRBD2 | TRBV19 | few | CASSPGLNYEQYF | TGTGCCAGTAGCCCGGGACTAAACTACGAGCAGTACTTC
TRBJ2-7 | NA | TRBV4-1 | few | CASSPILGDYEQYF | TGCGCCAGCAGCCCCATTCTTGGAGACTACGAGCAGTACTTC
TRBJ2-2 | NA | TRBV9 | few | CASSTLPTGNTGELFF | TGTGCCAGCAGCACACTACCGACAGGGAACACCGGGGAGCTGTTTTTT
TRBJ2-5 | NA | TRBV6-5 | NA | CASSYLETQYF | TGTGCCAGCAGTTACCTTGAGACCCAGTACTTC
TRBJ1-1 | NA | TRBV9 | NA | CASSVGKGGNTEAFF | TGTGCCAGCAGCGTAGGTAAAGGGGGGAACACTGAAGCTTTCTTT
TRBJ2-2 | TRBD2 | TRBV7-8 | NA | CASSELAGVGDTGELFF | TGTGCCAGCAGCGAACTAGCGGGAGTTGGGGACACCGGGGAGCTGTTTTTT
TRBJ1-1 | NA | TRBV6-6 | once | CASSVTLDTEAFF | TGTGCCAGCAGTGTCACCTTAGACACTGAAGCTTTCTTT
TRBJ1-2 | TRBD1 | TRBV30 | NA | CAWSKGTDYGYTF | TGTGCCTGGAGCAAGGGGACAGACTATGGCTACACCTTC
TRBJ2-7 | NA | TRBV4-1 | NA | CASSQDLGGPYEQYF | TGCGCCAGCAGCCAAGATTTGGGGGGCCCCTACGAGCAGTACTTC
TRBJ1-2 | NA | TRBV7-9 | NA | CASSLNGNYGYTF | TGTGCCAGCAGCTTGAACGGAAACTATGGCTACACCTTC
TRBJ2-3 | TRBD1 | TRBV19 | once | CATRGRGTDTQYF | TGTGCCACCAGGGGGCGAGGAACAGATACGCAGTATTTT
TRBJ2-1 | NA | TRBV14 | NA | CASSQDYGPGTRNEQFF | TGTGCCAGCAGCCAAGACTACGGGCCCGGGACTCGGAATGAGCAGTTCTTC
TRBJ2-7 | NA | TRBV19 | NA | CASSIVVAGLVEQYF | TGTGCCAGTAGTATAGTTGTGGCAGGGCTGGTCGAGCAGTACTTC
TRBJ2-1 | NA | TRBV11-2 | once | CASSPGGPQFF | TGTGCCAGCAGCCCCGGGGGTCCGCAGTTCTTC
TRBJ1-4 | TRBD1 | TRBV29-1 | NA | CSVEGQPFGEKLFF | TGCAGCGTTGAGGGACAGCCGTTCGGGGAAAAACTGTTTTTT
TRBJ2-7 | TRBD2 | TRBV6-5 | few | CASSYSGTSSYEQYF | TGTGCCAGCAGTTACTCCGGGACTAGCTCCTACGAGCAGTACTTC
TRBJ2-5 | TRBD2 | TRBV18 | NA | CASSPTGGGTSGRETQYF | TGTGCCAGCTCACCAACAGGGGGAGGAACTAGCGGGAGAGAGACCCAGTACTTC
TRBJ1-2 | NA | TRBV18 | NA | CASSPPTAFGYTF | TGTGCCAGCTCACCACCAACAGCCTTTGGCTACACCTTC
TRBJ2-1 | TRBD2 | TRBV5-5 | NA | CASSLRTSLDEQFF | TGTGCCAGCAGCTTACGGACTAGCTTGGATGAGCAGTTCTTC